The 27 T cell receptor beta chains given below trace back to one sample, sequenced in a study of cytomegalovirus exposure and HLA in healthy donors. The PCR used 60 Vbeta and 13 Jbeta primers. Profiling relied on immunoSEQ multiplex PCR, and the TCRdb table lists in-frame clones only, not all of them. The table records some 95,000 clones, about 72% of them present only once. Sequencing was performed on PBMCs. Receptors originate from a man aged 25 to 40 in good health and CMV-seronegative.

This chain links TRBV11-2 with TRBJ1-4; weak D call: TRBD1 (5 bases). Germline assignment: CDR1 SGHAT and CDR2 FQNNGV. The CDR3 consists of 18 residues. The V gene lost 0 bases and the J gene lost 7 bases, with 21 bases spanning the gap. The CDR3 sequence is CASSLDHGGVPSGEKLFF. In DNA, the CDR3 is TGTGCCAGCAGCTTAGATCACGGGGGGGTGCCCTCGGGTGAAAAACTGTTTTTT.

In DNA, the CDR3 is TGTGCCAGCCTTCCGGAGCGTACTGAAGCTTTCTTT. It is translated as CASLPERTEAFF. V is TRBV2 and J is TRBJ1-1; D remains unclear. CDR1 and CDR2 (germline): SNHLY, FYNNEI. The CDR3 is 12 amino acids. The germline V and J ends were trimmed by 8 bases and 5 bases, with 12 bases remaining between them.

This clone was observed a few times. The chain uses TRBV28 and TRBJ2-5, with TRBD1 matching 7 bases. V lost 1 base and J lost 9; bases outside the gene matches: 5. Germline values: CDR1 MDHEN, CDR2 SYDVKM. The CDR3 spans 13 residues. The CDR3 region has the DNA TGTGCCAGCAGTTTATACAGCCAGGGGGCCCAGTACTTC. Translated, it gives CASSLYSQGAQYF.

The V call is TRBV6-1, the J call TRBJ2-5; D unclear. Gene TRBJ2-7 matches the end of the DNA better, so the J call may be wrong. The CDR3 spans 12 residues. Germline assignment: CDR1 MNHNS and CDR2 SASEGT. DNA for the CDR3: TGTGCCAGCAGTGAAGAAGAGCTCGAGCAGTACTTC. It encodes CASSEEELEQYF.

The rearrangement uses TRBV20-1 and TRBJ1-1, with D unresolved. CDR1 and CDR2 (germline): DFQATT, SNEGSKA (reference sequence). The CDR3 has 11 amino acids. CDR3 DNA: TGCAACCCCTACTTGAACACTGAAGCTTTCTTT. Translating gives CNPYLNTEAFF.

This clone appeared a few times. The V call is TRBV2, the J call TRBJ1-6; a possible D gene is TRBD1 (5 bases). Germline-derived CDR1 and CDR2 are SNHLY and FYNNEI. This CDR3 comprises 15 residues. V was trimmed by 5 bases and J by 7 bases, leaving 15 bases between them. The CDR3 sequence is CASSPRDWMNSPLHF. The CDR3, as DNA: TGTGCCAGCAGTCCCCGGGACTGGATGAATTCACCCCTCCACTTT.

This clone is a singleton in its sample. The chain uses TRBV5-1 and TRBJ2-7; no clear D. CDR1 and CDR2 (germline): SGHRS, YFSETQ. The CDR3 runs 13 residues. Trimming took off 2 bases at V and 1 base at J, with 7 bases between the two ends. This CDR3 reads CASSFAVSYEQYF. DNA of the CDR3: TGCGCCAGCAGCTTTGCGGTGTCCTACGAGCAGTACTTC.

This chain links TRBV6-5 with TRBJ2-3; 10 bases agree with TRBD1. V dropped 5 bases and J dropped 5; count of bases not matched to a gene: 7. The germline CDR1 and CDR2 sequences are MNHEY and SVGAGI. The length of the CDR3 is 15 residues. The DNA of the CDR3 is TGTGCCAGCAGTGGCCGGGACAGGGGCGAAGATACGCAGTATTTT. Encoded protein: CASSGRDRGEDTQYF.

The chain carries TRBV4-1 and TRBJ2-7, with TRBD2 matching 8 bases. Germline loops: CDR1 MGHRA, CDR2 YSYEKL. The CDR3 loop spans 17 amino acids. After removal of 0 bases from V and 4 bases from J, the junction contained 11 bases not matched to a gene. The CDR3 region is CASSQDRSGSWGYEQYF. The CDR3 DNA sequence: TGCGCCAGCAGCCAAGATCGCAGCGGGAGTTGGGGGTACGAGCAGTACTTC.

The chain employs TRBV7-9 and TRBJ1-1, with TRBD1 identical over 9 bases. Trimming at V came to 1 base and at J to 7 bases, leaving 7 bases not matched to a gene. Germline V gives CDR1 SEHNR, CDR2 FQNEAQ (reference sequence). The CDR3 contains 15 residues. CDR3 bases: TGTGCCAGCAGCTTAGGGGCCGGGACAGGGCGTGAAGCTTTCTTT. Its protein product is CASSLGAGTGREAFF.

The chain's CDR3 is CASSEVEGGRSPLHF. The CDR3 DNA reads TGTGCCAGCAGTGAAGTAGAGGGGGGGAGATCACCCCTCCACTTT. The V and J genes are TRBV6-1 and TRBJ1-6, with TRBD1 as a possible D gene (6 bases). V lost 1 base and J 10 bases, leaving 14 bases between the germline ends. CDR3 size: 15 residues. Germline assignment: CDR1 MNHNS and CDR2 SASEGT.

The CDR3: CSADSALAGGFNEQFF. CDR3 DNA: TGCAGCGCCGATAGCGCACTAGCGGGAGGTTTCAATGAGCAGTTCTTC. V usage is TRBV29-1 and J usage is TRBJ2-1; 12 bases map to TRBD2. Per the germline V gene, CDR1 is SQVTM and CDR2 is ANQGSEA. This CDR3 contains 16 residues. V lost 7 bases to trimming and J lost 6 bases; unmatched junction nucleotides: 13.

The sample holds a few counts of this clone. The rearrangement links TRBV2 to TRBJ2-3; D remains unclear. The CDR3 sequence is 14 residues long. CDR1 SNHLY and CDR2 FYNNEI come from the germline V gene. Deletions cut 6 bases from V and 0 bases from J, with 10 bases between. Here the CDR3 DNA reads TGTGCCAGCAGAAACCGAGTTAGCACAGATACGCAGTATTTT. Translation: CASRNRVSTDTQYF.

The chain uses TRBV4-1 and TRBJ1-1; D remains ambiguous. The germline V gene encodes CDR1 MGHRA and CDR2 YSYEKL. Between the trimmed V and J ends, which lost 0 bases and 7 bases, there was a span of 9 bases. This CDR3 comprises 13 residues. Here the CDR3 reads CASSQDRAVEAFF. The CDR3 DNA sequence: TGCGCCAGCAGCCAAGATCGAGCGGTTGAAGCTTTCTTT.

This chain's CDR3 is CAFGQGFHEQYF. DNA for the CDR3: TGTGCCTTCGGACAGGGGTTCCACGAGCAGTACTTC. The chain couples TRBV30 to TRBJ2-7, with 9 nucleotides matching TRBD1. Losses at the gene ends were 7 bases for V and 5 bases for J; bases not matched to a gene: 6. The germline V gene encodes CDR1 GTSNPN and CDR2 SVGIG (reference sequence). This CDR3 has 12 residues. The entire variable domain, with the rest obtained from reference TRBV30 and TRBJ2-7, is as follows: SQTIHQWPATLVQPVGSPLSLECTVEGTSNPNLYWYRQAAGRGLQLLFYSVGIGQISSEVPQNLSASRPQDRQFILSSKKLLLSDSGFYLCAFGQGFHEQYFGPGTRLTVT.

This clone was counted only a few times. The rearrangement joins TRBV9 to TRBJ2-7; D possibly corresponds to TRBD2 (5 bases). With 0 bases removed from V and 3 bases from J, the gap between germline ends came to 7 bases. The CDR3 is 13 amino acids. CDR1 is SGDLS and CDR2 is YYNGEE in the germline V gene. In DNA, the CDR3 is TGTGCCAGCAGCGTAGCCGGGGTCTACGAGCAGTACTTC. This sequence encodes CASSVAGVYEQYF.

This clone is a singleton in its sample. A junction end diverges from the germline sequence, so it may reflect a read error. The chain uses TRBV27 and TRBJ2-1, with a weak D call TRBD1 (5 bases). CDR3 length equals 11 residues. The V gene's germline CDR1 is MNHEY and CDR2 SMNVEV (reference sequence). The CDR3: CATYRYSEQFF. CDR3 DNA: TGTGCCACCTACAGGTACAGTGAGCAGTTCTTC.

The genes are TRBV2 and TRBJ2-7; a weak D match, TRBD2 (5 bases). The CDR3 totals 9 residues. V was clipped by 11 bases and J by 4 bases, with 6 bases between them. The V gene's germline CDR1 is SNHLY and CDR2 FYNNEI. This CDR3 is CACGYEQYF. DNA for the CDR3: TGTGCCTGCGGGTACGAGCAGTACTTC.

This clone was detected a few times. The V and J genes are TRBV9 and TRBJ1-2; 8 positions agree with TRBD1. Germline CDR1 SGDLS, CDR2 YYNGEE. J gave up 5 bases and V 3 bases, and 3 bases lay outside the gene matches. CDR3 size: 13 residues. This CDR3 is CASSARDRYGYTF. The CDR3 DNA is TGTGCCAGCAGCGCTCGGGACAGGTATGGCTACACCTTC.

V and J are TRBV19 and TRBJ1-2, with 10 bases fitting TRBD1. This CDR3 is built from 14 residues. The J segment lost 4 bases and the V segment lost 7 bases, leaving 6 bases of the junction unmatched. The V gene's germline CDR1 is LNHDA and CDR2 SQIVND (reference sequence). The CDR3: CASTRDRGPYGYTF. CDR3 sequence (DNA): TGTGCCAGTACCCGGGACAGGGGCCCCTATGGCTACACCTTC.

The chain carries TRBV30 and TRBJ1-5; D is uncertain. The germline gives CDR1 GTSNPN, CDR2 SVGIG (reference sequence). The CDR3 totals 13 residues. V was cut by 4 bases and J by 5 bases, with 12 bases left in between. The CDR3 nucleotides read TGTGCCTGGAACGAACAGCCTTATCAGCCCCAGCATTTT. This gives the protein CAWNEQPYQPQHF.

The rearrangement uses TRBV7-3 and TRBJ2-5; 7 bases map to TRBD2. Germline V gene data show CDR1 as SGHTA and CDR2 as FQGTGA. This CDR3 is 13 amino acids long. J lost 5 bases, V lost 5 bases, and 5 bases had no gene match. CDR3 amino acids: CASSILARETQYF. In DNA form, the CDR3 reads TGTGCCAGCAGCATACTAGCGCGGGAGACCCAGTACTTC.

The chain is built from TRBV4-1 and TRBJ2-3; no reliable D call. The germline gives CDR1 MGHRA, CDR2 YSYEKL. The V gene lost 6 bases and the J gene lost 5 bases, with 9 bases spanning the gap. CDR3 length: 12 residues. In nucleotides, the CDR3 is TGCGCCAGCAGTTTCGGTGAAGATACGCAGTATTTT. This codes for CASSFGEDTQYF.

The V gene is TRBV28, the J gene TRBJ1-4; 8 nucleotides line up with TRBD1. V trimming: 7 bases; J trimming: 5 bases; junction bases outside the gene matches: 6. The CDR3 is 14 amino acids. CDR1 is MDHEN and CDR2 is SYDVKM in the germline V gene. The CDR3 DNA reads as TGTGCCAGCATCCAGGACAGGGAGAATGAAAAACTGTTTTTT. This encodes CASIQDRENEKLFF. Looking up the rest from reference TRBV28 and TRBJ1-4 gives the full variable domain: DVKVTQSSRYLVKRTGEKVFLECVQDMDHENMFWYRQDPGLGLRLIYFSYDVKMKEKGDIPEGYSVSREKKERFSLILESASTNQTSMYLCASIQDRENEKLFFGSGTQLSVL.

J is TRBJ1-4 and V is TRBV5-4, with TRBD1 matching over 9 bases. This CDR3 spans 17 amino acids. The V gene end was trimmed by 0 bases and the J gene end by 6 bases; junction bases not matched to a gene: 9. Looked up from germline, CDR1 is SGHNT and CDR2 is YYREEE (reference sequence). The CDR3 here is CASSLAAVGTGYEKLFF. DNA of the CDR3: TGTGCCAGCAGCTTGGCCGCTGTAGGGACAGGGTATGAAAAACTGTTTTTT.

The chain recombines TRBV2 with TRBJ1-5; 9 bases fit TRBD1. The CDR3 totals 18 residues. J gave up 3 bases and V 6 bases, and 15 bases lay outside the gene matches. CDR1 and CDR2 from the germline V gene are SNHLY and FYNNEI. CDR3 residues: CASRAGQGAPSINQPQHF. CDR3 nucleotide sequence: TGTGCCAGCAGAGCGGGACAGGGCGCACCCAGCATCAATCAGCCCCAGCATTTT. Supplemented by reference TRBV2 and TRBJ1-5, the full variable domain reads EPEVTQTPSHQVTQMGQEVILRCVPISNHLYFYWYRQILGQKVEFLVSFYNNEISEKSEIFDDQFSVERPDGSNFTLKIRSTKLEDSAMYFCASRAGQGAPSINQPQHFGDGTRLSIL.

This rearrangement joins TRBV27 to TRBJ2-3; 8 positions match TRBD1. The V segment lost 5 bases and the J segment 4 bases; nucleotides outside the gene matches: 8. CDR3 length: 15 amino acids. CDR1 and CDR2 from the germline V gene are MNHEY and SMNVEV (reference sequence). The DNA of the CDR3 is TGTGCCAGCAGTGTGGACAGGGTCGGCGCAGATACGCAGTATTTT. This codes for CASSVDRVGADTQYF.